This TCR beta chain derives from a study of blood T cell repertoires in COVID-19. Study in general: Samples came from the United States, Italy and Spain, spanning acute and convalescent COVID-19.

Measured with immunoSEQ multiplex PCR; TCRdb has only the in-frame clones, and not every one. The top ten clones hold roughly 9.4% of a sample with more than 200,000 clones, around four fifths of them seen once. V shed 3 bases and J shed 0 bases, with 8 bases lying between them. CDR1 is DFQATT, CDR2 SNEGSKA, per germline (reference sequence). This CDR3 region has 14 residues. The sequencing sample was made of peripheral blood. The chain has TRBV20-1 and TRBJ2-2; the D is unclear. The origin of this receptor is a man aged 40-50 years with active or convalescent COVID-19. The CDR3 nucleotides are TGCAGTGCTAGTAAGACTTCGAACACCGGGGAGCTGTTTTTT. Protein product: CSASKTSNTGELFF.